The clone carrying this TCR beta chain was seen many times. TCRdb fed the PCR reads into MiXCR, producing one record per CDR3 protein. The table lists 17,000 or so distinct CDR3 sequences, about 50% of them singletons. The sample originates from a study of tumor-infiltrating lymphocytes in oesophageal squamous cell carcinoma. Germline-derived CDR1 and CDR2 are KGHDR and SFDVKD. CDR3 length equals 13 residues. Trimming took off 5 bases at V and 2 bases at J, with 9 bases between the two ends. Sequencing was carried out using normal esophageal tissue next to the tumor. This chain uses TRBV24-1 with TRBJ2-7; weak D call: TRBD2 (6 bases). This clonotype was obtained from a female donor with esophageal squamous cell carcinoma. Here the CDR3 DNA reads TGTGCCACCAGTGTGGCGGGAACCTACGAGCAGTACTTC. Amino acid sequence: CATSVAGTYEQYF.